This T cell receptor (beta chain) was sequenced during a study of T-cell reconstitution after alpha-beta-depleted transplantation in children. Study results and limitations: The authors attributed T-cell counts and diversity one year after transplant mostly to newly produced T cells. About two months after transplant, alpha-beta T cells reportedly came from several hundred expanded graft clones. Surviving recipient T cells and thymic progenitors underlay high day-60 TCRbeta diversity in some patients.

The V segment lost 2 bases and the J segment 7 bases; nucleotides outside the gene matches: 7. This CDR3 spans 15 amino acids. CDR1 is SGHTA, CDR2 FQGNSA, per germline. Unique molecular identifiers featured in how the TCRbeta library was prepared. Each CDR3 protein is one row after TCRdb ran MiXCR on the PCR reads. This sample carries around 78,000 distinct CDR3 sequences, approximately 14% of them seen once, and the ten largest clones take about 30%. Remarks on this clonotype: Its antigen remains unidentified.

This sequence was found in a male patient between 2 and 10 years old who had a stem cell transplant for acute lymphoblastic leukemia, so the T cells may come from the graft donor. The sample consisted of PBMCs, mostly from graft donor cells, taken 180 days after TCRalphabeta/CD19-depleted stem cell transplant. This chain joins TRBV7-2 and TRBJ1-1; 10 bases are a match to TRBD1. For the CDR3, the DNA is TGTGCCAGCAGCTTATACGGACAGGGGGAGGTTGAAGCTTTCTTT. This gives the protein CASSLYGQGEVEAFF. Full variable domain (rest looked up from reference TRBV7-2 and TRBJ1-1): GAGVSQSPSNKVTEKGKDVELRCDPISGHTALYWYRQSLGQGLEFLIYFQGNSAPDKSGLPSDRFSAERTGGSVSTLTIQRTQQEDSAVYLCASSLYGQGEVEAFFGQGTRLTVV.